This T cell receptor (beta chain) was found in a study of blood T cells in healthy people across ages. This clonotype was observed a handful of times. Through a sample-barcoded 5' primer and a J-beta primer mix, a second PCR was run for roughly 6 to 11 cycles. TCRdb itself ran the 5' RACE reads through MiXCR, one entry per CDR3 protein. The sample comprises roughly 570,000 distinct CDR3 sequences, 27% of which are singletons, and approximately 18% rests with the top ten. The V gene's germline CDR1 is SGHDN and CDR2 FVKESK. V lost 0 bases to trimming and J lost 10 bases; unmatched junction nucleotides: 15. The CDR3 spans 17 residues.

The rearrangement joins TRBV14 to TRBJ2-5, with 9 nucleotides matching TRBD1. The TCR sequence derives from a woman between 65 and 79 years old in good health. Sequencing was done on a sample of blood. CDR3 nucleotides: TGTGCCAGCAGCCAAGATGGGACAGGGAGAAGTTGGGGGATCCAGTACTTC. This gives the protein CASSQDGTGRSWGIQYF.